Sequencing of this T cell receptor beta chain was carried out in a study of radiation and T cells in renal cell carcinoma. Study conclusions and caveats: Irradiated tumors had higher TCR clonality than control tumors.

Germline lookup yields CDR1 SGHTA and CDR2 FQGTGA. This CDR3 has 13 residues. Trimming took 0 bases from V and 6 from J, leaving 8 bases between them. A note on this clone: Its antigen remains unknown.

Profiled with immunoSEQ multiplex PCR; TCRdb holds only in-frame clones, not every one. This sample has approximately 12,000 clones, with about 65% found just once. Treatment here: treatment-naive control, cytoreductive nephrectomy. The receptor's source is a woman of 80 years or more with renal cell carcinoma. The sequenced sample was tumor tissue, obtained from a patient whose treatment was nephrectomy without radiotherapy. The chain uses TRBV7-3 and TRBJ1-2, with D possibly being TRBD1 (5 bases). CDR3 amino acids: CASSLTLGDGYTF. Written as DNA, the CDR3 is TGTGCCAGCAGCTTAACTTTAGGGGATGGCTACACCTTC.